The 11 T cell receptor beta chains below were found in one sample sequenced in a study of neurological immune-mediated disorders. TCRdb passed the 5' RACE reads through MiXCR, listing each CDR3 protein once. The sample shows some 47,000 distinct CDR3 sequences, roughly 6.3% of them seen only once. Specimen: CD4+ T cells from blood. The receptors originated from a woman aged 40-49 years in good health.

This clonotype was counted at least ten times. The chain joins TRBV5-1 to TRBJ2-7, with 7 bases aligning to TRBD2. CDR3 length: 13 residues. Germline V lookup: CDR1 SGHRS, CDR2 YFSETQ. J lost 5 bases, V lost 5 bases, and 7 bases had no gene match. The CDR3 DNA follows: TGCGCCAGCAGGCCAATAGCGGGCCACGAGCAGTACTTC. Its translation is CASRPIAGHEQYF.

This clonotype was recorded at least ten times. The chain couples TRBV29-1 to TRBJ2-3; D unclear. The CDR3 has 11 amino acids. The germline V gene encodes CDR1 SQVTM and CDR2 ANQGSEA. This chain's CDR3 is CSITFTDTQYF. CDR3 nucleotides: TGCAGTATCACCTTCACAGATACGCAGTATTTT.

This clonotype was found many times. The V and J genes are TRBV28 and TRBJ2-5; 8 bases fit TRBD1. The V gene end was trimmed by 4 bases and the J gene end by 5 bases; junction bases not matched to a gene: 6. The germline gives CDR1 MDHEN, CDR2 SYDVKM. The CDR3 has 14 residues. CDR3 residues: CASSSQGARETQYF. CDR3 nucleotides: TGTGCCAGCAGTTCCCAGGGGGCTCGGGAGACCCAGTACTTC.

This clonotype was recorded at least ten times. This chain joins TRBV9 and TRBJ1-3; D not resolved. Germline CDR1 and CDR2: SGDLS and YYNGEE. The CDR3 totals 15 residues. The germline V and J ends were trimmed by 0 bases and 0 bases, with 7 bases remaining between them. The chain's CDR3 is CASSVVPLSGNTIYF. CDR3 nucleotides: TGTGCCAGCAGCGTAGTCCCGCTCTCTGGAAACACCATATATTTT.

This clonotype was seen repeatedly, ten times or more. The chain employs TRBV12-3 or TRBV12-4 and TRBJ2-7; possible D gene TRBD2, 5 bases. The CDR3 runs 16 residues. V was pared by 3 bases and J by 4 bases, with 19 bases between. This CDR3 reads CASSFFSGATSYEQYF. For the CDR3, the DNA is TGTGCCAGCAGTTTCTTCTCCGGTGCCACTAGTTACGAGCAGTACTTC.

Many counts were recorded for this clonotype. This sequence joins TRBV3-1 and TRBJ2-5; 8 nucleotides align to TRBD2. Trimming at V came to 4 bases and at J to 5 bases, leaving 6 bases not matched to a gene. This CDR3 has 14 residues. Germline CDR1 reads LGHDT; CDR2 reads YNNKEL (reference sequence). CDR3 in DNA: TGTGCCAGCAGCCCGGGAGGGCCCGCGGAGACCCAGTACTTC. Encoded protein: CASSPGGPAETQYF.

This clonotype was detected many times. This chain joins TRBV5-4 and TRBJ1-4, with D uncertain. CDR3 length: 13 residues. The germline V gene has CDR1 SGHNT and CDR2 YYREEE (reference sequence). Trimming stripped 2 bases from V and 3 bases from J, with 5 bases between. CDR3 protein: CASSFGPNEKLFF. The CDR3 coding sequence is TGTGCCAGCAGCTTTGGCCCTAATGAAAAACTGTTTTTT.

This clonotype was seen many times. The rearrangement links TRBV29-1 to TRBJ2-5, with TRBD2 matching over 7 bases. Per germline, CDR1 SQVTM and CDR2 ANQGSEA. V shed 7 bases and J 4 bases; nucleotides not matched to a gene: 15. The CDR3 is 15 amino acids. The CDR3 loop is CSGAPWGRARETQYF. DNA of the CDR3: TGCAGCGGGGCTCCTTGGGGGAGGGCTAGAGAGACCCAGTACTTC.

This clonotype was detected ten times or more. This sequence joins TRBV9 and TRBJ2-3, with TRBD1 matching over 7 bases. The V gene's germline CDR1 is SGDLS and CDR2 YYNGEE. This CDR3 contains 16 residues. V shed 5 bases and J 4 bases; nucleotides not matched to a gene: 13. Here the CDR3 reads CASSRRQGALADTQYF. DNA of the CDR3: TGTGCCAGCAGTCGAAGACAGGGCGCCTTGGCAGATACGCAGTATTTT. Drawing the rest from reference TRBV9 and TRBJ2-3, the complete variable domain is DSGVTQTPKHLITATGQRVTLRCSPRSGDLSVYWYQQSLDQGLQFLIQYYNGEERAKGNILERFSAQQFPDLHSELNLSSLELGDSALYFCASSRRQGALADTQYFGPGTRLTVL.

This clonotype occurred many times. The rearrangement links TRBV5-5 to TRBJ2-1, with TRBD1 matching 8 bases. The ends lost 5 bases at V and 6 bases at J; junction bases unmatched: 10. From germline, CDR1 is SGHKS and CDR2 YYEKEE (reference sequence). The length of the CDR3 is 15 residues. The CDR3 nucleotides read TGTGCCAGCAGTTTAGCCGGGACAGGTGGCAATGAGCAGTTCTTC. This translates into CASSLAGTGGNEQFF.

This clonotype was detected many times. This chain links TRBV29-1 with TRBJ2-2; the D is unclear. The CDR3 runs 13 residues. Germline V gene data show CDR1 as SQVTM and CDR2 as ANQGSEA. V was pared by 5 bases and J by 2 bases, with 9 bases between. The CDR3 protein is CSVQEQNTGELFF. In DNA form, the CDR3 reads TGCAGCGTTCAGGAACAAAACACCGGGGAGCTGTTTTTT.